The rows below give T cell receptor beta chains drawn from one sample of a study of human T cells and chemical hapten exposure. Each CDR3 protein is one row after TCRdb ran MiXCR on the RACE reads. This sample carries roughly 94,000 distinct CDR3 sequences, 9.3% of them seen once, and the ten largest clones take about 2%. Source: whole blood, taken in connection with sensitization to the hapten diphenylcyclopropenone (DPC). The receptor source for this set is a middle-aged woman with alopecia areata. Some clones in this sample may be carry-over from other donors' samples. Each CDR3 is given with its conserved first and last residue. A D gene is named only where the DNA matches it firmly. A clone size is listed for some rows: how often the clone was seen (once, few, many), or a class if it is expanded.

length: 14
size: NA
V: TRBV18
J: TRBJ1-1
D: NA
DNA: TGTGCCAGCTCACCGGCGGGCCTAAACACTGAAGCTTTCTTT
CDR3: CASSPAGLNTEAFF

length: 16
size: NA
V: TRBV20-1
J: TRBJ1-2
D: NA
DNA: TGCAGTGCTAGTGGTTTCCGGGCAGGATCCTCCTATGGCTACACCTTC
CDR3: CSASGFRAGSSYGYTF

length: 13
size: many
V: TRBV19
J: TRBJ2-7
D: NA
DNA: TGTGCCACCGAAGAGGCGGGGTCCTACGAGCAGTACTTC
CDR3: CATEEAGSYEQYF

length: 14
size: few
V: TRBV20-1
J: TRBJ2-5
D: NA
DNA: TGCAGTGCTGCCCGGGACTCGTACCAAGAGACCCAGTACTTC
CDR3: CSAARDSYQETQYF

length: 10
size: many
V: TRBV6-2/TRBV6-3
J: TRBJ2-2
D: NA
DNA: TGTGCCAGCGGAGGTGGGGAGCTGTTTTTT
CDR3: CASGGGELFF

length: 12
size: NA
V: TRBV20-1
J: TRBJ2-3
D: NA
DNA: TGCAGTGCTCTTTACCCCACAGATACGCAGTATTTT
CDR3: CSALYPTDTQYF

length: 15
size: NA
V: TRBV14
J: TRBJ2-7
D: TRBD2
DNA: TGTGCCACATCAGAGACGACTAGCGGGATTTACGAGCAGTACTTC
CDR3: CATSETTSGIYEQYF

length: 15
size: NA
V: TRBV3-1
J: TRBJ2-7
D: TRBD2
DNA: TGTGCCAGCAGCCGATGGACTAGCGGGACCTACGAGCAGTACTTC
CDR3: CASSRWTSGTYEQYF

length: 15
size: few
V: TRBV7-9
J: TRBJ2-1
D: NA
DNA: TGTGCCAGCAGGGAGGTGCCAAACCCCTACAATGAGCAGTTCTTC
CDR3: CASREVPNPYNEQFF

length: 16
size: NA
V: TRBV3-1
J: TRBJ2-1
D: TRBD1
DNA: TGTGCCAGCAGCCAGGGACAGGGAGCGGGTTACAATGAGCAGTTCTTC
CDR3: CASSQGQGAGYNEQFF

length: 18
size: few
V: TRBV7-2
J: TRBJ2-2
D: TRBD2
DNA: TGTGCCAGCAGCTTAGAGGCTAGCGGGAGTATGAACACCGGGGAGCTGTTTTTT
CDR3: CASSLEASGSMNTGELFF

length: 14
size: few
V: TRBV27
J: TRBJ2-3
D: NA
DNA: TGTGCCAGCAGGATGACGGGGAGCACAGATACGCAGTATTTT
CDR3: CASRMTGSTDTQYF

length: 13
size: few
V: TRBV20-1
J: TRBJ2-5
D: NA
DNA: TGCAGTGCTAGTCTGGGTAGGGAAGAGACCCAGTACTTC
CDR3: CSASLGREETQYF

length: 14
size: many
V: TRBV12-3/TRBV12-4
J: TRBJ1-2
D: NA
DNA: TGTGCCAGCAGTTTTCGGGCCGTTAACTATGGCTACACCTTC
CDR3: CASSFRAVNYGYTF

length: 16
size: few
V: TRBV4-2
J: TRBJ2-3
D: NA
DNA: TGTGCCAGCAGCCAAGAGGTCGGCTTTCGAGGAGATACGCAGTATTTT
CDR3: CASSQEVGFRGDTQYF

length: 10
size: NA
V: TRBV2
J: TRBJ2-5
D: NA
DNA: TGTGCCAGCAATGAGGTGACCCAGTACTTC
CDR3: CASNEVTQYF

length: 14
size: NA
V: TRBV28
J: TRBJ2-5
D: NA
DNA: TGTGCCAGCAGCGGAGGACCGGGCCCGGAGACCCAGTACTTC
CDR3: CASSGGPGPETQYF

length: 15
size: many
V: TRBV12-3/TRBV12-4
J: TRBJ2-3
D: NA
DNA: TGTGCCAGCAGCGGGACTGTGGATAGCACAGATACGCAGTATTTT
CDR3: CASSGTVDSTDTQYF

length: 15
size: NA
V: TRBV5-4
J: TRBJ2-7
D: NA
DNA: TGTGCCAGCAGCTTGGCCGTGGTAGGGGGCTACGAGCAGTACTTC
CDR3: CASSLAVVGGYEQYF

length: 12
size: few
V: TRBV28
J: TRBJ2-2
D: NA
DNA: TGTGCCAGCGGTCTATCCCCCGGGGAGCTGTTTTTT
CDR3: CASGLSPGELFF

length: 14
size: many
V: TRBV4-2
J: TRBJ1-6
D: NA
DNA: TGTGCCAGCAGCCAAGATATCCTTTATTCACCCCTCCACTTT
CDR3: CASSQDILYSPLHF

length: 12
size: few
V: TRBV7-9
J: TRBJ1-1
D: NA
DNA: TGTGCCAGCAGCTTAGCGGGCACTGAAGCTTTCTTT
CDR3: CASSLAGTEAFF

length: 12
size: few
V: TRBV24-1
J: TRBJ2-7
D: NA
DNA: TGTGCCACCAGTGGGAATGGAAACGAGCAGTACTTC
CDR3: CATSGNGNEQYF

length: 14
size: many
V: TRBV28
J: TRBJ2-1
D: TRBD2
DNA: TGTGCCAGCAGTGTAGCGGGGGGGTACAATGAGCAGTTCTTC
CDR3: CASSVAGGYNEQFF

length: 15
size: NA
V: TRBV10-2
J: TRBJ2-1
D: NA
DNA: TGCGCCAGCAGGTTCACACCGAGCTCCTACAATGAGCAGTTCTTC
CDR3: CASRFTPSSYNEQFF

length: 16
size: few
V: TRBV5-4
J: TRBJ2-5
D: TRBD2
DNA: TGTGCCAGCAGCTTGGCCGTCAGGGCGGGAGTAGAGACCCAGTACTTC
CDR3: CASSLAVRAGVETQYF

length: 13
size: few
V: TRBV6-5
J: TRBJ1-6
D: NA
DNA: TGTGCCAGCAGGCCCCTTGATAATTCACCCCTCCACTTT
CDR3: CASRPLDNSPLHF

length: 17
size: many
V: TRBV7-3
J: TRBJ2-2
D: NA
DNA: TGTGCCAGCAGCTACGACCTTGGACAGTACGGCACCGGGGAGCTGTTTTTT
CDR3: CASSYDLGQYGTGELFF

length: 15
size: NA
V: TRBV7-2
J: TRBJ2-1
D: TRBD2
DNA: TGTGCCAGCAGCCGTGGACTAGCGGGAGGCCGCGAGCAGTTCTTC
CDR3: CASSRGLAGGREQFF

length: 14
size: few
V: TRBV5-1
J: TRBJ2-7
D: TRBD1
DNA: TGCGCCAGCAGCTTGTTACCGACAGGGGACGAGCAGTACTTC
CDR3: CASSLLPTGDEQYF

length: 13
size: few
V: TRBV12-3/TRBV12-4
J: TRBJ2-3
D: NA
DNA: TGTGCCAGCAGTTTAGGCCAGTGGAATACGCAGTATTTT
CDR3: CASSLGQWNTQYF

length: 17
size: few
V: TRBV19
J: TRBJ2-3
D: NA
DNA: TGTGCCAGTAGGGCAGCAGAGTGGGGGGGCGGCACAGATACGCAGTATTTT
CDR3: CASRAAEWGGGTDTQYF

length: 14
size: many
V: TRBV10-3
J: TRBJ2-2
D: TRBD2
DNA: TGTGCCATCAGACGGGAGGGAAACACCGGGGAGCTGTTTTTT
CDR3: CAIRREGNTGELFF

length: 14
size: many
V: TRBV14
J: TRBJ1-2
D: NA
DNA: TGTGCCAGCAGCCAAGCGGGGAAGGTTTGGGGCTACACCTTC
CDR3: CASSQAGKVWGYTF

length: 13
size: NA
V: TRBV3-1
J: TRBJ2-7
D: NA
DNA: TGTGCCAGCAGCCTAGCGGTTCCCTACGAGCAGTACTTC
CDR3: CASSLAVPYEQYF

length: 15
size: NA
V: TRBV4-3
J: TRBJ2-7
D: TRBD2
DNA: TGCGCCAGCAGCCAAGGGGTGACAGCGGGATACGAGCAGTACTTC
CDR3: CASSQGVTAGYEQYF

length: 14
size: NA
V: TRBV16
J: TRBJ2-2
D: NA
DNA: TGTGCCAGCAGCCAATCGGGTAGCACCGGGGAGCTGTTTTTT
CDR3: CASSQSGSTGELFF

length: 18
size: NA
V: TRBV3-1
J: TRBJ2-2
D: TRBD1
DNA: TGTGCCAGCAGCCAAGCGCGATTCAGGGACAGGGAAACCGGGGAGCTGTTTTTT
CDR3: CASSQARFRDRETGELFF

length: 13
size: NA
V: TRBV29-1
J: TRBJ2-3
D: NA
DNA: TGCAGCGTCCTAGTCGGGTTCACAGATACGCAGTATTTT
CDR3: CSVLVGFTDTQYF

length: 13
size: few
V: TRBV29-1
J: TRBJ2-7
D: NA
DNA: TGCAGCCTTCAAGGACTTCTCTACGTTGAGCAGTACTTC
CDR3: CSLQGLLYVEQYF

length: 15
size: many
V: TRBV20-1
J: TRBJ2-2
D: TRBD1
DNA: TGCAGTGCTACGCGACAGGGATTGAACACCGGGGAGCTGTTTTTT
CDR3: CSATRQGLNTGELFF

length: 15
size: few
V: TRBV18
J: TRBJ2-5
D: TRBD1
DNA: TGTGCCAGCTCACCTGGGACAGGGGAGGGAGAGACCCAGTACTTC
CDR3: CASSPGTGEGETQYF